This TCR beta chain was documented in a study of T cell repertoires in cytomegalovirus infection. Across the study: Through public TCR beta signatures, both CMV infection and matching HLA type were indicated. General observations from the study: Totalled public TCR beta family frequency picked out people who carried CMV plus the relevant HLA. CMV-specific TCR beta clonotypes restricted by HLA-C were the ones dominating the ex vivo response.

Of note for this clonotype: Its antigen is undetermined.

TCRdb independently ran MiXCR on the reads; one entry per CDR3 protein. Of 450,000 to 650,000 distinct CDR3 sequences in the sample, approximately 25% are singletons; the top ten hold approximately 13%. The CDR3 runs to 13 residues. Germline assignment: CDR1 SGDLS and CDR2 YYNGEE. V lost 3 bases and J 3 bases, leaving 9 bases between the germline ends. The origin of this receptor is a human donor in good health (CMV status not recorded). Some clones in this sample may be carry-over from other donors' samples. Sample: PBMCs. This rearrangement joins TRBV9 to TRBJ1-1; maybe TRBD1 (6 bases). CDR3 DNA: TGTGCCAGCAGCGGGACAGAACACACTGAAGCTTTCTTT. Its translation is CASSGTEHTEAFF.